The T cell receptor beta chain under discussion was sequenced for a study of cytomegalovirus exposure and HLA in healthy donors. Study-wide context: Both the 120 or so validation repertoires and the roughly 700 first-cohort repertoires used the same platform, as reported by a later analysis.

The CDR3 consists of 14 residues. Germline V gene sequence: CDR1 LGHNT, CDR2 FRNRAP. The V gene lost 0 bases and the J gene lost 8 bases, with 11 bases spanning the gap. Clones were read by immunoSEQ multiplex PCR, and TCRdb kept only the in-frame ones, dropping some. The repertoire holds under 150,000 clones, roughly 86% seen once, with around 10% in the top ten. This clone was recorded only once. What it binds is unknown. Study observations and caveats: The tendency of first-cohort TCR clusters to co-occur in the 90 to 150 validation repertoires emerged from a later analysis. High sensitivity and specificity were reportedly achieved when the classifier diagnosed cytomegalovirus status.

Input material: PBMCs. The TCR sequence derives from a man aged 18 to 29 in good health and CMV-seropositive. The chain is built from TRBV12-5 and TRBJ1-3; no clear D. Here the CDR3 DNA reads TGTGCTAGTGGTTTGGTACTTCTGGAGGACACCATATATTTT. Encoded protein: CASGLVLLEDTIYF.